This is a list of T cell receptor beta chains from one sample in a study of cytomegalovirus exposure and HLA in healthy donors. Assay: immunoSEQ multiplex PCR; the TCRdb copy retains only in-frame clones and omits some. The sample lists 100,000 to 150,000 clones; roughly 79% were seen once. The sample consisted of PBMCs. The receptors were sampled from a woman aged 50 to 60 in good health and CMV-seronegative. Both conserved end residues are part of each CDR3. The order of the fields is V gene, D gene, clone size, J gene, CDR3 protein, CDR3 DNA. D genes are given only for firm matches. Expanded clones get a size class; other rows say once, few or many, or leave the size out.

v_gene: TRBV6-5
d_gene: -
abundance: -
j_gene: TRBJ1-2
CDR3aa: CASSLGAVSGYTF
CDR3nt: TGTGCCAGCAGTTTGGGGGCTGTCTCTGGCTACACCTTC

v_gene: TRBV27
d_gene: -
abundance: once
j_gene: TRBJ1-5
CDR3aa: CASSLSGREQPQHF
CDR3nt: TGTGCCAGCAGTTTATCAGGCAGGGAACAGCCCCAGCATTTT

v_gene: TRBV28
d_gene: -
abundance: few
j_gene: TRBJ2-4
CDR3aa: CASSYSDGSGGNIQYF
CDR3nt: TGTGCCAGCAGTTACTCAGACGGTAGCGGAGGAAACATTCAGTACTTC

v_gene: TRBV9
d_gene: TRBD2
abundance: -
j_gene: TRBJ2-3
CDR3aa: CASSVGDPSGISTDTQYF
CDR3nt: TGTGCCAGCAGCGTAGGTGATCCTAGCGGGATAAGCACAGATACGCAGTATTTT

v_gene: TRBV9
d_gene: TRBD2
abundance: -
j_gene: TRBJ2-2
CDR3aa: CASSVDSGGTGELFF
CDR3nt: TGTGCCAGCAGCGTAGATTCGGGAGGCACCGGGGAGCTGTTTTTT

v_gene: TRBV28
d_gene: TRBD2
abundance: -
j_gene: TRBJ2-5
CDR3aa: CASSFASGETQYF
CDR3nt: TGTGCCAGCAGTTTCGCTAGCGGGGAGACCCAGTACTTC

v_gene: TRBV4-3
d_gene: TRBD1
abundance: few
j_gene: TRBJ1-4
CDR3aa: CASSQGPQGATNEKLFF
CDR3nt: TGCGCCAGCAGCCAAGGTCCACAGGGGGCAACTAATGAAAAACTGTTTTTT

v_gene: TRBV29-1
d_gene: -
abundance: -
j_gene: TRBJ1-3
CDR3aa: CSVGRLGDTIYF
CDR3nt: TGCAGCGTTGGACGGCTCGGGGACACCATATATTTT

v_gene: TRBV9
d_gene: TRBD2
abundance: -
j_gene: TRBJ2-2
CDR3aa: CASSPHPSGGRGTGELFF
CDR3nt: TGTGCCAGCAGCCCCCACCCATCGGGCGGGAGAGGCACCGGGGAGCTGTTTTTT

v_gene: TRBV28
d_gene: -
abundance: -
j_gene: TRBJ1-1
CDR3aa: CASRTRPGGREAFF
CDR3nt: TGTGCCAGCAGGACCCGACCCGGGGGAAGAGAAGCTTTCTTT

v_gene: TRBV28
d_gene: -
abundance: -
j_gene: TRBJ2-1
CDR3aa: CASLQTSSYNEQFF
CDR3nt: TGTGCCAGTTTACAGACGAGCTCCTACAATGAGCAGTTCTTC

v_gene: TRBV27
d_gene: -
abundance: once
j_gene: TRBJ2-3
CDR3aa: CASSFADTDTQYF
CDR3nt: TGTGCCAGCAGTTTTGCGGACACAGATACGCAGTATTTT

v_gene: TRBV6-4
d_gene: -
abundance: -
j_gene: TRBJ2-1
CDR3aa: CASSDTRVQGIYNEQFF
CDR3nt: TGTGCCAGCAGTGACACCCGCGTTCAGGGGATCTACAATGAGCAGTTCTTC

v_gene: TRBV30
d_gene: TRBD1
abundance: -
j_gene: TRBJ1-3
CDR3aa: CAWSALQGAYGNTIYF
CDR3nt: TGTGCCTGGAGTGCCCTCCAGGGGGCTTATGGAAACACCATATATTTT

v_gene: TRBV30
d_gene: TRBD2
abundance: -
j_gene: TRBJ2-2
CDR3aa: CAWRTSGSAGELFF
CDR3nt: TGTGCCTGGAGGACTAGCGGGAGTGCCGGGGAGCTGTTTTTT

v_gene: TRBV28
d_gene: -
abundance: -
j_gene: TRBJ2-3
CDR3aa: CASSFIDRDTQYF
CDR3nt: TGTGCCAGCAGTTTCATTGACAGGGATACGCAGTATTTT

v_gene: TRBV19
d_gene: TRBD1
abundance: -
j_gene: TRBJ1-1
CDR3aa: CASSIAGQGPGRGAFF
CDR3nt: TGTGCCAGTAGTATTGCGGGACAGGGGCCAGGAAGGGGAGCTTTCTTT

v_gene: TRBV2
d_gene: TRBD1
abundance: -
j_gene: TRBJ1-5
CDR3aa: CASRRTGAQPQHF
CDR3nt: TGTGCCAGCAGGCGGACAGGGGCTCAGCCCCAGCATTTT

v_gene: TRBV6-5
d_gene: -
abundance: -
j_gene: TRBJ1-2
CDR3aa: CASSPLGGNYGYTF
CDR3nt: TGTGCCAGCAGCCCACTCGGGGGAAACTATGGCTACACCTTC

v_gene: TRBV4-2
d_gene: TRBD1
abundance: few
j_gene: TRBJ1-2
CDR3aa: CASSPTGGNYGYTF
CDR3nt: TGTGCCAGCAGCCCCACAGGGGGTAACTATGGCTACACCTTC

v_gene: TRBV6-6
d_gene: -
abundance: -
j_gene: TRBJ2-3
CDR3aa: CASSYETDTDTQYF
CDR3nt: TGTGCCAGCAGTTACGAGACAGACACAGATACGCAGTATTTT

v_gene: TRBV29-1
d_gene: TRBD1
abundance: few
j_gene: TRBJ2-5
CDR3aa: CSVEVTGRGETQYF
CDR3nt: TGCAGCGTGGAGGTGACAGGGCGAGGCGAGACCCAGTACTTC

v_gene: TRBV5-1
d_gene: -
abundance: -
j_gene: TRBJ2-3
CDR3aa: CASSLVSGTPEDTQYF
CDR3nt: TGCGCCAGCAGCTTGGTTAGCGGCACACCCGAAGATACGCAGTATTTT

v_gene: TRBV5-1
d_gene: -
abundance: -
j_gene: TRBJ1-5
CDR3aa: CASSLVSNQPQHF
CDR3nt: TGCGCCAGCAGCTTGGTAAGCAATCAGCCCCAGCATTTT

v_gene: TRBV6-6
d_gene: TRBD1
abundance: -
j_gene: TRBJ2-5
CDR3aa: CASSFGTGETQYF
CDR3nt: TGTGCCAGCAGTTTCGGGACAGGCGAGACCCAGTACTTC

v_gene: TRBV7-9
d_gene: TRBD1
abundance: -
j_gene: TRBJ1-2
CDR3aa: CASSIDSGTGGLYGYTF
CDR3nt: TGTGCCAGCAGCATTGATTCCGGGACAGGGGGATTGTATGGCTACACCTTC

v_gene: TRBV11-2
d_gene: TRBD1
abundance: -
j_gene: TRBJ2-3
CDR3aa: CASSLGTGSGTQYF
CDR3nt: TGTGCCAGCAGCTTGGGGACAGGGTCAGGTACGCAGTATTTT

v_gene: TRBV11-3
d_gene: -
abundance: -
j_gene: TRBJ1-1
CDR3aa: CASSLVGGDTEAFF
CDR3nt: TGTGCCAGCAGCTTAGTAGGGGGGGATACTGAAGCTTTCTTT

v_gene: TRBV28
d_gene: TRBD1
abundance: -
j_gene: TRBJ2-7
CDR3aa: CASSINAGGGSYEQYF
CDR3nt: TGTGCCAGCAGTATCAACGCAGGGGGCGGGTCCTACGAGCAGTACTTC

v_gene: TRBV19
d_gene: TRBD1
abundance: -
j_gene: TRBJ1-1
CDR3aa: CASSIAGQGTGRGAFF
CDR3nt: TGTGCCAGTAGTATTGCGGGACAGGGGACAGGAAGGGGAGCTTTCTTT

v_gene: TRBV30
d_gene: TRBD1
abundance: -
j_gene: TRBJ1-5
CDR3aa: CAWSKQGDQPQHF
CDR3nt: TGTGCCTGGAGTAAACAGGGGGATCAGCCCCAGCATTTT

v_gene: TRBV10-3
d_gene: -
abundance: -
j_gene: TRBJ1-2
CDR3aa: CAISEKGLGGGYTF
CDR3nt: TGTGCCATCAGTGAAAAGGGTTTGGGCGGGGGCTACACCTTC

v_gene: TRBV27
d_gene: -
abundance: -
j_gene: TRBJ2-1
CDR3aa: CASRRPGNEQFF
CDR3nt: TGTGCCAGCAGGAGGCCGGGGAATGAGCAGTTCTTC

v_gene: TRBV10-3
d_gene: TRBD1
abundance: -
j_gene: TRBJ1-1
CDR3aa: CAIRVGQAATEAFF
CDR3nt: TGTGCCATCAGGGTGGGACAGGCCGCTACTGAAGCTTTCTTT

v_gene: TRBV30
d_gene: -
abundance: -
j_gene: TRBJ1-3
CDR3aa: CAWSVERGGNTIYF
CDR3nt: TGTGCCTGGAGTGTCGAAAGGGGTGGAAACACCATATATTTT

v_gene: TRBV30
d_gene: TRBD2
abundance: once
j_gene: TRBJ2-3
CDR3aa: CAWSLGLAGGDGTDTQYF
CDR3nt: TGTGCCTGGAGTTTGGGACTAGCGGGAGGAGACGGCACAGATACGCAGTATTTT

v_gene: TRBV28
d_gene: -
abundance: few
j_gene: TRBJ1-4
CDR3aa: CASSSPGGTTNEKLFF
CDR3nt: TGTGCCAGCAGTTCCCCCGGGGGTACAACTAATGAAAAACTGTTTTTT

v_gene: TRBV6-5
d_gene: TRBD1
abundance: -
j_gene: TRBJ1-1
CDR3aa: CASSRGQGWFTEAFF
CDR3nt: TGTGCCAGCAGTCGGGGACAGGGGTGGTTCACTGAAGCTTTCTTT

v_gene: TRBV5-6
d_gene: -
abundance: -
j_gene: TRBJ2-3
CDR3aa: CASSLGQIDTQYF
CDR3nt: TGTGCCAGCAGCTTGGGACAGATAGATACGCAGTATTTT

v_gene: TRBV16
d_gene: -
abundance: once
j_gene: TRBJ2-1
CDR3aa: CASSQVWTAKPLEDNEQFF
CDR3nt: TGTGCCAGCAGCCAAGTTTGGACAGCAAAACCTCTAGAAGACAATGAGCAGTTCTTC